The entry below describes one TCR beta chain. This receptor's antigen is unknown. No base qualities exist here, and no much larger clone lies one base off it. TCRbeta CDR3 regions were amplified from genomic DNA by means of the immunoSEQ Assay, a bias-controlled multiplex PCR. The authors' pipeline ran thus. The number of nucleated cells in each sample was estimated by amplification of reference gene primers within the assay. To quantify the absolute abundance of each unique TCRbeta CDR3 rearrangement, sequence reads were collapsed and filtered. For each sample, productive Simpson clonality was calculated by taking the square root of Simpson's diversity index across productive rearrangements. TCRdb took this table from immuneACCESS and kept in-frame rearrangements with V and J called. Such tables lack part of the clones; where checked against another copy, unresolved V genes explain under half of the gap, and the rest is unexplained. V and J calls and clone size are as listed in that table; D and trimming were resolved from the DNA. Recorded for this sample are hundreds of thousands of clones; 87% of them occurred a single time. The ten largest account for nearly 6.5% of the sample.

The sample originates from a study of blood T cell repertoires in COVID-19 (dated by TCRdb to the early 2020s). Background for the entire study: Samples from collaborators originated in the United States, Italy and Spain and spanned both the acute and convalescent phases of COVID-19. The prospective study material was composed of cDNA or gDNA derived from T cells, B-cell-depleted T cells, or PBMCs. Deeply sampled blood TCRbeta repertoires from subjects exposed to, actively infected with, or recovered from COVID-19 were included in the dataset. The repertoires were released in a freely available public database meant as a resource for research on the immune response to SARS-CoV-2. Samples were obtained from the ongoing ImmuneRACE study (first 160 participants) and from 950 to 1,500 subjects provided by 6 global collaborators. Sample metadata almost always included a de-identified subject ID, COVID-19 status, age in years and sex. HLA class I and class II types, where available, came from metadata supplied by the sample provider rather than from assay-based typing. General findings and caveats noted by the study authors: The amount of clinical and demographic metadata varied by source and participant and was provided uncurated.

One collaborating source in Seattle enrolled patients during active infection and followed them longitudinally through the course of disease. Whole blood was collected in K2EDTA tubes by collaborating institutions according to the institutions' own protocols. For TCRbeta analysis, collaborator samples were shipped as frozen whole blood, as isolated PBMCs, or as DNA extracted from either sample type. Taken from cysteine to phenylalanine, the CDR3 has 16 residues. Only the CDR3 portion is preserved as DNA: 48 bases, with reading frame beginning at the first base. CDR1 and CDR2 are read off the germline V gene as SGHRS and YFSETQ. V and J are trimmed by 4 bases and 4 bases, and the gene matches miss 11 bases of the junction.

The sequence was obtained from a woman aged 45-59 years with COVID-19, enrolled during active disease. The chain employs TRBV5-1 and TRBJ2-3, with 8 junctional bases fitting TRBD2. Sequenced material: peripheral blood. The DNA sequence reads TGCGCCAGCAGCCCGGACGTCGGGAGGGCCCCAGATACGCAGTATTTT. Its product reads: CASSPDVGRAPDTQYF.